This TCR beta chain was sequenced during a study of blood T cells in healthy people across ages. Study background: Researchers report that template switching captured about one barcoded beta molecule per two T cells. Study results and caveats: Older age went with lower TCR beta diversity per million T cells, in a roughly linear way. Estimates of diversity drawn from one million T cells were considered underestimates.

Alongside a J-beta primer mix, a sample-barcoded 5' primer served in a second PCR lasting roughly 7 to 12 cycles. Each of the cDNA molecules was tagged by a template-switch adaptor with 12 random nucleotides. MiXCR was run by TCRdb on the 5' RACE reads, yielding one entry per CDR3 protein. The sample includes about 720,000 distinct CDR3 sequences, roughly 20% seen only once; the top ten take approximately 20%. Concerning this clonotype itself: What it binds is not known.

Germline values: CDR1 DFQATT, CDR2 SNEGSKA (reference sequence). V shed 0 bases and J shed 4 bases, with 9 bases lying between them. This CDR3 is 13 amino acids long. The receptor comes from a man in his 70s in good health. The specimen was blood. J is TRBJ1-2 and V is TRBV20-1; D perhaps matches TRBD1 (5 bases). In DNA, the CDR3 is TGCAGTGCTAGAGAACAGGTCGGCTATGGCTACACCTTC. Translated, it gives CSAREQVGYGYTF.